This T cell receptor beta chain was identified in a study of PD-1 blockade in classical Hodgkin lymphoma. The study, taken as a whole, reports: Possible causes of repertoire differences, disease activity or prior therapy, remain undefined. Lower baseline TCR diversity marked trial partial responders and progressors.

Libraries were prepared by immunoSEQ multiplex PCR; TCRdb keeps only in-frame clonotypes and omits some of them. This sample yields around 99,000 clones, of which 81% are seen a single time; around 15% belongs to the top ten. No patient escaped relapse after autologous stem cell transplantation, and brentuximab vedotin exposure varied. In regard to this clone: Its antigen is undetermined. Other nucleotide sequences in the sample specify the same CDR3.

The CDR3 consists of 16 residues. CDR1 SGHNT and CDR2 YENEEA come from the germline V gene. J lost 6 bases, V lost 0 bases, and 5 bases had no gene match. This sequence joins TRBV11-3 and TRBJ2-1; 10 nucleotides line up with TRBD2. This sample comprised peripheral blood mononuclear cells (PBMCs), obtained before the second cycle of nivolumab. The sequence came from a human donor with classical Hodgkin lymphoma. The CDR3 here is CASSLEGLAESNEQFF. The DNA of the CDR3 is TGTGCCAGCAGCTTAGAAGGACTAGCGGAGAGCAATGAGCAGTTCTTC. The entire variable domain, with the rest obtained from reference TRBV11-3 and TRBJ2-1, is as follows: EAGVVQSPRYKIIEKKQPVAFWCNPISGHNTLYWYLQNLGQGPELLIRYENEEAVDDSQLPKDRFSAERLKGVDSTLKIQPAELGDSAVYLCASSLEGLAESNEQFFGPGTRLTVL.